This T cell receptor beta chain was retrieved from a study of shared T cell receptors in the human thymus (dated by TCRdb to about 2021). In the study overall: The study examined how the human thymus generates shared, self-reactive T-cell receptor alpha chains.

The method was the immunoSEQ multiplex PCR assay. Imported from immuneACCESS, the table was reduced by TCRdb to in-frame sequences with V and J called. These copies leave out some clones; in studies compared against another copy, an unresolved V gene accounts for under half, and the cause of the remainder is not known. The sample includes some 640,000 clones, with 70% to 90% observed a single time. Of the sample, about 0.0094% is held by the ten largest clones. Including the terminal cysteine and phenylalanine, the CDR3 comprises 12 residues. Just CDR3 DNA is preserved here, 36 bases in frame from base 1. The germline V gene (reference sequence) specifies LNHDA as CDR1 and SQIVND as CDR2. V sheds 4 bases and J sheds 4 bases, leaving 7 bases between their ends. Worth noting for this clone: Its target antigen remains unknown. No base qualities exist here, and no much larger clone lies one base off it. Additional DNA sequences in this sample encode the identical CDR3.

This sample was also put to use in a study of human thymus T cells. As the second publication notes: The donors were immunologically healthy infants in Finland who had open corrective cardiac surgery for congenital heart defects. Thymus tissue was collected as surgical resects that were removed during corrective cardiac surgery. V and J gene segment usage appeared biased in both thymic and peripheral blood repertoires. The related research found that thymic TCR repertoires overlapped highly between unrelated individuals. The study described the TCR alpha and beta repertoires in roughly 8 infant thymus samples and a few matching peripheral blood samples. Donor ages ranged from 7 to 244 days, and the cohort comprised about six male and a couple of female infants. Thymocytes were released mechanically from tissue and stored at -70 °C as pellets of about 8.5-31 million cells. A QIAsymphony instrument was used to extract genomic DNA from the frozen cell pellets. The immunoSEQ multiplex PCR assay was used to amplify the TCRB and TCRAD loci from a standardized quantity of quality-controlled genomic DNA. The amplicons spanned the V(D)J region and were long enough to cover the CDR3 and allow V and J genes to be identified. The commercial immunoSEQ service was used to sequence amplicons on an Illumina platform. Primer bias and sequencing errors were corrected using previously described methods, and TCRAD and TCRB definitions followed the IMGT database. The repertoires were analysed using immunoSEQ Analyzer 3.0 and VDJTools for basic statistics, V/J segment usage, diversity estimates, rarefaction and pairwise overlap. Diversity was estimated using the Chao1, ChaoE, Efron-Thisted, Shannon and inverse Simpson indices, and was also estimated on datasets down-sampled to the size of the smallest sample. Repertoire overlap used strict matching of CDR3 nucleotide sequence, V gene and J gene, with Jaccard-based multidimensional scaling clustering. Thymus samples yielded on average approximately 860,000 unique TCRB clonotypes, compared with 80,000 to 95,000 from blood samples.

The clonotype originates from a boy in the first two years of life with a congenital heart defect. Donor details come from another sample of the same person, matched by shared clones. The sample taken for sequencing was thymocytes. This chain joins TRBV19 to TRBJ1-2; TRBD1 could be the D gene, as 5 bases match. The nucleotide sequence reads TGTGCCAGTAGTACGACAGCCTATGGCTACACCTTC. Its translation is CASSTTAYGYTF.